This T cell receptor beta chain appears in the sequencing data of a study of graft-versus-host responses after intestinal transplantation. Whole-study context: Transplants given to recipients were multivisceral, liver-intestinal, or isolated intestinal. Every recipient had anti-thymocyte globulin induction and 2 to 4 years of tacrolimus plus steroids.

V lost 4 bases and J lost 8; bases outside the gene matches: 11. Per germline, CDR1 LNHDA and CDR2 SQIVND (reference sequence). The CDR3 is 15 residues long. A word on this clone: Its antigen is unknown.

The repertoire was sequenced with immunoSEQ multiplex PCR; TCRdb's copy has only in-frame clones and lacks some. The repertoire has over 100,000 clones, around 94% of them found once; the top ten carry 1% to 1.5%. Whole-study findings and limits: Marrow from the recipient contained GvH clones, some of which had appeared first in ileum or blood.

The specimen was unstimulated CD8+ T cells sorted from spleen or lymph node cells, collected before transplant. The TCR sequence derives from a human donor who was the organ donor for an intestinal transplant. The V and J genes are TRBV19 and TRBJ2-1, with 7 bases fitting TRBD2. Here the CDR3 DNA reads TGTGCCAGTAGTACCCTAGGGCGGGAGCTCGATGAGCAGTTCTTC. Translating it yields CASSTLGRELDEQFF.